The 25 T cell receptor beta chains in this list originate from one sample, sequenced in a study of T-cell reconstitution after alpha-beta-depleted transplantation in children. Using unique molecular identifiers, the investigators prepared the TCRbeta library. TCRdb itself ran the PCR reads through MiXCR, one entry per CDR3 protein. The table has over 550,000 distinct CDR3 sequences, about 10% seen once. Source: PBMCs from the stem cell graft donor, taken from the stem cell graft. These receptors were taken from a human donor who donated a stem cell graft to a child with acute myeloid leukemia.

This clonotype was seen repeatedly, ten times or more. The rearrangement uses TRBV5-8 and TRBJ2-3; D call uncertain. V lost 5 bases and J lost 13, with 14 bases in between. The CDR3 has 11 residues. The germline V gene has CDR1 SGHTS and CDR2 YDEGEE. This CDR3 reads CASRELSNEYF. The CDR3 nucleotides read TGTGCCAGCAGGGAGCTGAGTAACGAGTATTTT. The whole variable domain, filled in from reference TRBV5-8 and TRBJ2-3, reads EAGVTQSPTHLIKTRGQQATLRCSPISGHTSVYWYQQALGLGLQFLLWYDEGEERNRGNFPPRFSGRQFPNYSSELNVNALELEDSALYLCASRELSNEYFGPGTRLTVL.

This clonotype was counted a few times. The rearrangement joins TRBV4-3 to TRBJ2-3; D gene uncertain. Germline lookup yields CDR1 LGHNA and CDR2 YSLEER. CDR3 size: 15 residues. Trimming cost V 1 base and J 4 bases, with 12 bases left between them. The CDR3 loop reads CASSQASRAADTQYF. Here the CDR3 DNA reads TGCGCCAGCAGCCAAGCCTCGCGTGCGGCAGATACGCAGTATTTT.

The CDR3 is CSVEALDRPRAFF. DNA of the CDR3: TGCAGCGTTGAAGCCCTGGACAGGCCCCGAGCTTTCTTT. This rearrangement joins TRBV29-1 to TRBJ1-1; 7 bases are shared with TRBD1. J lost 10 bases, V lost 1 base, and 9 bases had no gene match. CDR3 length: 13 amino acids. Germline values: CDR1 SQVTM, CDR2 ANQGSEA.

This clonotype turned up a few times. J is TRBJ2-3 and V is TRBV29-1; the D is unclear. V shed 5 bases and J shed 4 bases, with 16 bases lying between them. CDR1 is SQVTM, CDR2 ANQGSEA, per germline. This CDR3 region has 14 residues. CDR3 amino acids: CSVLPASSADTQYF. CDR3 nucleotide sequence: TGCAGCGTTCTTCCTGCGAGTTCCGCAGATACGCAGTATTTT.

Many counts were recorded for this clonotype. The chain links TRBV6-5 to TRBJ2-7; TRBD2 matches 10 bases. CDR1 is MNHEY and CDR2 is SVGAGI in the germline V gene. V was clipped by 9 bases and J by 4 bases; unmatched bases: 6. This CDR3 is built from 13 residues. The CDR3: CASRLTSGYEQYF. DNA of the CDR3: TGTGCCAGTAGGTTGACTAGCGGGTACGAGCAGTACTTC.

This clonotype was counted a few times. This chain connects TRBV2 to TRBJ2-7; 7 bases match TRBD2. The CDR3 is 15 amino acids. Germline V gene lookup returns CDR1 SNHLY and CDR2 FYNNEI. Losses at the gene ends were 0 bases for V and 0 bases for J; bases not matched to a gene: 2. This chain's CDR3 is CASSEAPSGSYEQYF. CDR3 coding DNA: TGTGCCAGCAGTGAAGCTCCTAGCGGCTCCTACGAGCAGTACTTC.

This clonotype was counted only a few times. J is TRBJ2-5 and V is TRBV12-3 or TRBV12-4; D gene uncertain. V gave up 4 bases and J gave up 5 bases, with 14 bases separating them. This CDR3 region has 14 residues. CDR3 nucleotides: TGTGCCAGCAGTTCTAGTGGTATAGGGGAGACCCAGTACTTC. It encodes CASSSSGIGETQYF.

This clonotype was picked up many times. This rearrangement joins TRBV5-1 to TRBJ2-4, with TRBD1 matching 7 bases. The CDR3 length is 18 residues. Per the germline V gene, CDR1 is SGHRS and CDR2 is YFSETQ. V was clipped by 1 base and J by 7 bases; unmatched bases: 17. In DNA form, the CDR3 reads TGCGCCAGCAGCTTGACCTCCGGACAGGTCAACCTTGGGAACATTCAGTACTTC. Amino acids: CASSLTSGQVNLGNIQYF.

This clonotype occurred many times. The chain couples TRBV28 to TRBJ2-5; D not resolved. Germline CDR1 and CDR2: MDHEN and SYDVKM. V lost 6 bases to trimming and J lost 1 base, with 12 bases between them. This CDR3 has 14 amino acids. CDR3 nucleotide sequence: TGTGCCAGCAGCCCCATGGGGTTCCAAGAGACCCAGTACTTC. Its translation is CASSPMGFQETQYF. The whole variable domain, filled in from reference TRBV28 and TRBJ2-5, reads DVKVTQSSRYLVKRTGEKVFLECVQDMDHENMFWYRQDPGLGLRLIYFSYDVKMKEKGDIPEGYSVSREKKERFSLILESASTNQTSMYLCASSPMGFQETQYFGPGTRLLVL.

This clonotype has a handful of counts. The V and J genes are TRBV5-1 and TRBJ2-1, with D hard to call. V dropped 1 base and J dropped 6 bases, with 8 bases sitting between them. This CDR3 has 13 residues. Germline V CDR1 and CDR2: SGHRS, YFSETQ. DNA of the CDR3: TGCGCCAGCAGCTTGAATGGTGGCAATGAGCAGTTCTTC. It is translated as CASSLNGGNEQFF. Based on the CDR3 plus reference TRBV5-1 and TRBJ2-1, the full variable domain is KAGVTQTPRYLIKTRGQQVTLSCSPISGHRSVSWYQQTPGQGLQFLFEYFSETQRNKGNFPGRFSGRQFSNSRSEMNVSTLELGDSALYLCASSLNGGNEQFFGPGTRLTVL.

CDR3 sequence: CATYGRSSGNTIYF. CDR3 DNA sequence: TGTGCCACCTATGGACGTTCCTCTGGAAACACCATATATTTT. V is TRBV6-5 and J is TRBJ1-3; D call uncertain. CDR1 MNHEY and CDR2 SVGAGI come from the germline V gene. The V end lost 10 bases, the J end lost 0 bases, and 13 bases lay between the germline ends. The CDR3 has 14 amino acids.

This clonotype was counted only a few times. This sequence joins TRBV7-2 and TRBJ2-7; D remains ambiguous. Trimming removed 2 bases at V and 2 bases at J, with 16 bases between. The CDR3 is 16 amino acids. Per germline, CDR1 SGHTA and CDR2 FQGNSA. CDR3 DNA: TGTGCCAGCAGCTTAAAGGGAAGGACCCAGCCCTACGAGCAGTACTTC. Its translation is CASSLKGRTQPYEQYF.

The rearrangement joins TRBV28 to TRBJ2-7, with 9 bases aligning to TRBD1. This CDR3 comprises 17 residues. Germline V gene data show CDR1 as MDHEN and CDR2 as SYDVKM. V was pared by 4 bases and J by 6 bases, with 16 bases of the junction left unmatched. The CDR3 protein is CASSSSRLGQGFFEQYF. The DNA for the CDR3 is TGTGCCAGCAGTTCGTCTAGATTGGGACAGGGTTTCTTCGAGCAGTACTTC.

This clonotype was observed a few times. V usage is TRBV5-1 and J usage is TRBJ2-1; 8 bases map to TRBD1. This CDR3 has 15 residues. The junction had 13 bases not matched to a gene; V was cut back by 7 bases and J by 7 bases. CDR1 SGHRS and CDR2 YFSETQ come from the germline V gene. CDR3 bases: TGCGCCAGCCGCCAGGGGGACAGGCAGGGGAATGAGCAGTTCTTC. Its protein product is CASRQGDRQGNEQFF.

The rearrangement links TRBV24-1 to TRBJ2-3; 8 nucleotides match TRBD2. After removal of 4 bases from V and 3 bases from J, the junction contained 5 bases not matched to a gene. Per the germline V gene, CDR1 is KGHDR and CDR2 is SFDVKD. The CDR3 length is 15 residues. The CDR3 region is CATSDYSGTTDTQYF. CDR3 nucleotide sequence: TGTGCCACCAGTGACTATAGCGGGACGACAGATACGCAGTATTTT.

This sequence joins TRBV7-3 and TRBJ2-1; 8 nucleotides match TRBD2. CDR1 is SGHTA and CDR2 is FQGTGA in the germline V gene. V lost 4 bases to trimming and J lost 5 bases; unmatched junction nucleotides: 7. This CDR3 comprises 15 residues. The CDR3 loop is CASSSRGLGDNEQFF. The CDR3 region has the DNA TGTGCCAGCAGCTCCAGGGGACTAGGGGACAATGAGCAGTTCTTC.

This clonotype was seen many times. The V call is TRBV30, the J call TRBJ1-6; 8 bases are a match to TRBD1. CDR3 length equals 13 residues. Germline assignment: CDR1 GTSNPN and CDR2 SVGIG (reference sequence). V lost 7 bases and J lost 8; bases outside the gene matches: 7. As DNA, the CDR3 is TGTGCCTACAGGGCAGGGGGCGATTCACCCCTCCACTTT. It encodes CAYRAGGDSPLHF. Full variable domain (remainder filled in from reference TRBV30 and TRBJ1-6): SQTIHQWPATLVQPVGSPLSLECTVEGTSNPNLYWYRQAAGRGLQLLFYSVGIGQISSEVPQNLSASRPQDRQFILSSKKLLLSDSGFYLCAYRAGGDSPLHFGNGTRLTVT.

The chain employs TRBV7-8 and TRBJ2-7, with D possibly being TRBD2 (5 bases). The V gene's germline CDR1 is SGHVS and CDR2 FQNEAQ. Trimming took 1 base from V and 0 from J, leaving 16 bases between them. The CDR3 is 17 residues long. DNA of the CDR3: TGTGCCAGCAGCTTAGGGCAGAGGTGGGAGAGCTCCTACGAGCAGTACTTC. Translation: CASSLGQRWESSYEQYF.

The CDR3 region is CASSEQGWREGYNEQFF. The CDR3 bases are TGTGCCAGCAGTGAACAGGGCTGGAGGGAAGGCTACAATGAGCAGTTCTTC. The chain couples TRBV2 to TRBJ2-1, with a possible D match to TRBD2 (6 bases). From germline, CDR1 is SNHLY and CDR2 FYNNEI. V lost 2 bases, J lost 3 bases, and 17 bases lay in between. The CDR3 length is 17 residues.

The chain employs TRBV20-1 and TRBJ2-7; 7 bases line up with TRBD2. From germline, CDR1 is DFQATT and CDR2 SNEGSKA (reference sequence). Unmatched junction bases numbered 18, after V lost 0 bases and J lost 7 bases. This CDR3 is built from 17 residues. The CDR3 region is CSARDASLARGWEEQYF. CDR3 DNA sequence: TGCAGTGCTAGAGATGCGTCGCTGGCGCGGGGGTGGGAAGAGCAGTACTTC.

This clonotype was seen ten or more times. This sequence joins TRBV4-3 and TRBJ2-3; 11 positions agree with TRBD2. Germline V gene data show CDR1 as LGHNA and CDR2 as YSLEER. This CDR3 comprises 16 residues. After removal of 1 base from V and 4 bases from J, the junction contained 4 bases not matched to a gene. For the CDR3, the DNA is TGCGCCAGCAGCCAAGGGATAGCGGGAGGGGCAGATACGCAGTATTTT. This codes for CASSQGIAGGADTQYF.

This clonotype has only a few counts. The chain employs TRBV7-6 and TRBJ2-6; D is undetermined. The ends were cut back, 5 bases at V and 0 bases at J, with 11 bases in the middle. This CDR3 region has 16 residues. CDR1 and CDR2 from the germline V gene are SGHVS and FNYEAQ. As DNA, the CDR3 is TGTGCCAGCAGCCGAAGGGCCGACTCTGGGGCCAACGTCCTGACTTTC. Its translation: CASSRRADSGANVLTF.

This clonotype was detected a few times. The V call is TRBV7-2, the J call TRBJ1-1, with D hard to call. V shed 4 bases and J shed 3 bases, with 9 bases lying between them. The CDR3 totals 13 residues. In germline, CDR1 is SGHTA, CDR2 FQGNSA. DNA of the CDR3: TGTGCCAGCAGCTCTTTGGTAGACACTGAAGCTTTCTTT. Translated, it gives CASSSLVDTEAFF. Together with reference TRBV7-2 and TRBJ1-1, the CDR3 gives the full variable domain: GAGVSQSPSNKVTEKGKDVELRCDPISGHTALYWYRQSLGQGLEFLIYFQGNSAPDKSGLPSDRFSAERTGGSVSTLTIQRTQQEDSAVYLCASSSLVDTEAFFGQGTRLTVV.

This clonotype came up a few times. This sequence joins TRBV5-1 and TRBJ2-7; D unresolved. Germline assignment: CDR1 SGHRS and CDR2 YFSETQ. The V end was cut by 0 bases, the J end by 3 bases, with 10 bases between. This CDR3 region has 14 residues. This CDR3 reads CASSLGLILYEQYF. In nucleotides, the CDR3 is TGCGCCAGCAGCTTGGGACTCATCCTCTACGAGCAGTACTTC.

A single count supports this clonotype. This chain uses TRBV2 with TRBJ2-6; no definite D call. V was shortened by 6 bases and J by 0 bases, with 6 bases between the two germline ends. CDR1 is SNHLY and CDR2 is FYNNEI in the germline V gene. The CDR3 loop spans 14 amino acids. The chain's CDR3 is CASRQASGANVLTF. CDR3 DNA sequence: TGTGCCAGCAGGCAAGCCTCTGGGGCCAACGTCCTGACTTTC.